One and the same sample provided the 25 T cell receptor beta chains below, sequenced in a study of blood T cell repertoires in COVID-19. Profiling relied on immunoSEQ multiplex PCR, and the TCRdb table lists in-frame clones only, not all of them. The sample contains about 130,000 clones, around 81% of which appear only once. The sequencing sample was made of peripheral blood. These receptors were collected from a woman aged 60-75 years with active or convalescent COVID-19.

This clone was seen only once. At the DNA level, this CDR3 is encoded by other sequences in the same sample as well. The rearrangement uses TRBV7-3 and TRBJ2-2, with D tentatively TRBD2 (7 bases). V lost 3 bases and J lost 2, with 13 bases in between. Germline-derived CDR1 and CDR2 are SGHTA and FQGTGA. This CDR3 has 16 residues. This CDR3 reads CASSFFGGLNTGELFF. For the CDR3, the DNA is TGTGCCAGCAGCTTCTTCGGGGGGCTTAACACCGGGGAGCTGTTTTTT.

This clone was seen only a few times. The chain has TRBV20-1 and TRBJ2-2; the D gene is possibly TRBD2 (5 bases). Germline CDR1 reads DFQATT; CDR2 reads SNEGSKA (reference sequence). The CDR3 totals 11 residues. Trimming took off 6 bases at V and 7 bases at J, with 9 bases between the two ends. CDR3 sequence: CSAHEGGELFF. CDR3 DNA sequence: TGCAGTGCACACGAGGGCGGGGAGCTGTTTTTT.

This chain connects TRBV7-2 to TRBJ1-2; D call uncertain. The CDR3 is 13 residues long. V lost 2 bases and J lost 0, with 4 bases in between. Germline assignment: CDR1 SGHTA and CDR2 FQGNSA. The CDR3 region is CASSLLANYGYTF. In nucleotides, the CDR3 is TGTGCCAGCAGCTTATTAGCTAACTATGGCTACACCTTC.

The V and J genes are TRBV10-2 and TRBJ2-2; 9 bases align to TRBD2. The CDR3 is 16 amino acids. Germline V CDR1 and CDR2: WSHSY, SAAADI. Losses at the gene ends were 3 bases for V and 0 bases for J; bases not matched to a gene: 2. The chain's CDR3 is CASSESGGTNTGELFF. DNA of the CDR3: TGCGCCAGCAGTGAAAGCGGGGGGACGAACACCGGGGAGCTGTTTTTT.

The chain uses TRBV7-9 and TRBJ1-6; TRBD1 matches at 7 bases. The CDR3 length is 14 residues. J gave up 7 bases and V 6 bases, and 6 bases lay outside the gene matches. Per germline, CDR1 SEHNR and CDR2 FQNEAQ (reference sequence). DNA for the CDR3: TGTGCCAGCAGTACCGGGACAGTCAATTCACCCCTCCACTTT. As protein: CASSTGTVNSPLHF.

V and J are TRBV7-9 and TRBJ2-1; TRBD2 agrees at 9 bases. This CDR3 has 16 residues. Germline V gene lookup returns CDR1 SEHNR and CDR2 FQNEAQ (reference sequence). The trim removed 5 bases at V and 6 bases at J, leaving 11 bases unmatched. The CDR3 bases are TGTGCCAGCAGCGAACCCCCCAGCGGGGGGTTCAATGAGCAGTTCTTC. Translating it yields CASSEPPSGGFNEQFF.

The V gene is TRBV28, the J gene TRBJ2-1, with 11 bases fitting TRBD1. The ends lost 5 bases at V and 6 bases at J; junction bases unmatched: 12. Germline lookup yields CDR1 MDHEN and CDR2 SYDVKM. The CDR3 loop spans 17 amino acids. CDR3 in DNA: TGTGCCAGCAGTGGCCAAAGGGGGACAGGGGGAGGCAATGAGCAGTTCTTC. Translated, it gives CASSGQRGTGGGNEQFF.

The chain links TRBV5-4 to TRBJ2-3; tentatively, D is TRBD2 (6 bases). Trimming removed 2 bases from V and 0 bases from J, with 16 bases in between. The length of the CDR3 is 17 residues. Germline values: CDR1 SGHNT, CDR2 YYREEE (reference sequence). As DNA, the CDR3 is TGTGCCAGCAGCTTTGGGCGGGGAGCGTTAAGCACAGATACGCAGTATTTT. This gives the protein CASSFGRGALSTDTQYF.

CDR3 sequence reads: CASSQGRPRDKNTGELFF. The CDR3 DNA is TGTGCCAGCAGCCAGGGTAGGCCCCGGGACAAAAACACCGGGGAGCTGTTTTTT. The V call is TRBV14, the J call TRBJ2-2; possibly TRBD1 for D (6 bases). CDR1 is SGHDN and CDR2 is FVKESK in the germline V gene. Trimming left V 3 bases short and J 2 bases short, with 19 bases between. The CDR3 length is 18 residues. Together with reference TRBV14 and TRBJ2-2, the CDR3 gives the full variable domain: EAGVTQFPSHSVIEKGQTVTLRCDPISGHDNLYWYRRVMGKEIKFLLHFVKESKQDESGMPNNRFLAERTGGTYSTLKVQPAELEDSGVYFCASSQGRPRDKNTGELFFGEGSRLTVL.

This clone was found a few times. This sequence joins TRBV19 and TRBJ2-5, with TRBD2 matching 8 bases. Germline CDR1 is LNHDA and CDR2 is SQIVND (reference sequence). The CDR3 is made up of 15 amino acids. After removal of 3 bases from V and 5 bases from J, the junction contained 8 bases not matched to a gene. CDR3 region: CASSIPGGARETQYF. In nucleotides, the CDR3 is TGTGCCAGTAGTATCCCCGGGGGGGCCCGGGAGACCCAGTACTTC.

The chain couples TRBV24-1 to TRBJ2-1; 13 bases match TRBD2. The CDR3 extends over 17 amino acids. V was clipped by 2 bases and J by 10 bases; unmatched bases: 10. CDR1 KGHDR and CDR2 SFDVKD come from the germline V gene. The CDR3 sequence: CATSDSGLGLAGREQFF. The CDR3 bases are TGTGCCACCAGTGATTCGGGGCTGGGACTAGCGGGGAGGGAGCAGTTCTTC.

J is TRBJ1-1 and V is TRBV7-2; a possible D gene is TRBD1 (5 bases). CDR3 length: 14 residues. CDR1 and CDR2 from the germline V gene are SGHTA and FQGNSA. Trimming stripped 4 bases from V and 0 bases from J, with 9 bases between. The CDR3 protein is CASSWGRMNTEAFF. In DNA form, the CDR3 reads TGTGCCAGCAGCTGGGGCAGAATGAACACTGAAGCTTTCTTT. The full variable domain, rest sourced from reference TRBV7-2 and TRBJ1-1, is GAGVSQSPSNKVTEKGKDVELRCDPISGHTALYWYRQSLGQGLEFLIYFQGNSAPDKSGLPSDRFSAERTGGSVSTLTIQRTQQEDSAVYLCASSWGRMNTEAFFGQGTRLTVV.

This clone was observed a few times. V gene TRBV27 combines with J gene TRBJ1-2, with 7 bases aligning to TRBD1. Germline V gene data show CDR1 as MNHEY and CDR2 as SMNVEV (reference sequence). Trimming removed 4 bases from V and 1 base from J; junction bases left unmatched: 6. The CDR3 has 15 amino acids. The CDR3, as DNA: TGTGCCAGCAGTTCACTGACAGGGATTAACTATGGCTACACCTTC. Amino acids: CASSSLTGINYGYTF.

The chain has TRBV27 and TRBJ1-1; tentatively, D is TRBD1 (5 bases). The germline V and J ends were trimmed by 2 bases and 0 bases, with 10 bases remaining between them. CDR1 and CDR2 (germline): MNHEY, SMNVEV (reference sequence). CDR3 length: 15 amino acids. CDR3 nucleotides: TGTGCCAGCAGTTTAGCCCGACAGATGAACACTGAAGCTTTCTTT. Translation gives CASSLARQMNTEAFF.

Written as DNA, the CDR3 is TGTGCCAGCAGTGAAGACATAGCGGAGTACACAGATACGCAGTATTTT. It encodes CASSEDIAEYTDTQYF. The chain links TRBV2 to TRBJ2-3; D is perhaps TRBD2 (6 bases). Trimming pared 1 base from V and 2 bases from J, leaving 13 bases between. This CDR3 region has 16 residues. Germline V gene lookup returns CDR1 SNHLY and CDR2 FYNNEI. The full variable domain, rest sourced from reference TRBV2 and TRBJ2-3, is EPEVTQTPSHQVTQMGQEVILRCVPISNHLYFYWYRQILGQKVEFLVSFYNNEISEKSEIFDDQFSVERPDGSNFTLKIRSTKLEDSAMYFCASSEDIAEYTDTQYFGPGTRLTVL.

This clone was seen a single time. This chain uses TRBV27 with TRBJ2-3, with 10 positions matching TRBD2. Trimming took 6 bases from V and 6 from J; bases not matched to a gene: 12. Germline assignment: CDR1 MNHEY and CDR2 SMNVEV (reference sequence). The CDR3 is made up of 16 amino acids. CDR3 sequence reads: CASSRVVAGGPDTQYF. The CDR3, as DNA: TGTGCCAGCAGCAGGGTGGTAGCGGGAGGACCTGATACGCAGTATTTT.

V and J are TRBV2 and TRBJ2-1, with 8 bases that match TRBD2. The CDR3 sequence is 15 residues long. Trimming removed 7 bases from V and 2 bases from J; junction bases left unmatched: 7. Looked up from germline, CDR1 is SNHLY and CDR2 is FYNNEI. CDR3 protein: CASTQLAAPYNEQFF. The CDR3 DNA sequence: TGTGCCAGCACCCAACTAGCGGCGCCCTACAATGAGCAGTTCTTC.

J is TRBJ1-2 and V is TRBV28, with a weak D call TRBD1 (6 bases). The length of the CDR3 is 13 residues. Germline values: CDR1 MDHEN, CDR2 SYDVKM. The germline V and J ends were trimmed by 7 bases and 5 bases, with 14 bases remaining between them. The CDR3, as DNA: TGTGCCAGCACCCGGACAGCGACGTATGGCTACACCTTC. Translation: CASTRTATYGYTF.

The CDR3: CAGRDRVGYTF. The CDR3 DNA is TGTGCCGGCCGGGACAGGGTGGGCTACACCTTC. The J gene is TRBJ1-2, the V gene TRBV19, with 9 bases identical to TRBD1. This CDR3 is 11 amino acids long. V shed 11 bases, J shed 8 bases, and the junction held 6 bases outside the gene matches. Germline loops: CDR1 LNHDA, CDR2 SQIVND (reference sequence).

The rearrangement joins TRBV7-9 to TRBJ1-4; a possible D gene is TRBD1 (5 bases). This CDR3 region has 14 residues. The ends were cut back, 2 bases at V and 4 bases at J, with 8 bases in the middle. CDR1 is SEHNR and CDR2 is FQNEAQ in the germline V gene (reference sequence). In DNA form, the CDR3 reads TGTGCCAGCAGCTTACCAGGGAATAATGAAAAACTGTTTTTT. It is translated as CASSLPGNNEKLFF.

The chain couples TRBV24-1 to TRBJ1-5; D is uncertain. This CDR3 has 12 residues. Deletions cut 4 bases from V and 4 bases from J, with 4 bases between. Germline CDR1 and CDR2: KGHDR and SFDVKD. The CDR3 DNA reads as TGTGCCACCAGTGACATTAATCAGCCCCAGCATTTT. Translated, it gives CATSDINQPQHF.

This clone came up a few times. V and J are TRBV7-2 and TRBJ1-3; TRBD1 matches at 9 bases. The ends lost 1 base at V and 2 bases at J; junction bases unmatched: 0. The CDR3 is 15 residues long. The germline CDR1 and CDR2 sequences are SGHTA and FQGNSA. CDR3: CASSLDRGPGNTIYF. The CDR3 DNA follows: TGTGCCAGCAGCTTAGACAGGGGGCCTGGAAACACCATATATTTT. Filled out from reference TRBV7-2 and TRBJ1-3, the complete variable domain reads GAGVSQSPSNKVTEKGKDVELRCDPISGHTALYWYRQSLGQGLEFLIYFQGNSAPDKSGLPSDRFSAERTGGSVSTLTIQRTQQEDSAVYLCASSLDRGPGNTIYFGEGSWLTVV.

This chain connects TRBV4-3 to TRBJ1-1, with TRBD1 matching over 7 bases. V lost 3 bases to trimming and J lost 7 bases; unmatched junction nucleotides: 5. Germline CDR1 LGHNA, CDR2 YSLEER. This CDR3 comprises 13 residues. The DNA of the CDR3 is TGCGCCAGCAGCCAGAACCGGGACAGTGAAGCTTTCTTT. Amino acids: CASSQNRDSEAFF.

V usage is TRBV11-2 and J usage is TRBJ2-7, with D possibly TRBD2 on 5 matching bases. Trimming stripped 0 bases from V and 3 bases from J, with 12 bases between. The CDR3 runs 15 residues. CDR1 SGHAT and CDR2 FQNNGV come from the germline V gene. DNA of the CDR3: TGTGCCAGCAGCTTAGAATGGACTCCCATCTACGAGCAGTACTTC. The encoded protein is CASSLEWTPIYEQYF.

The chain has TRBV5-5 and TRBJ2-7; the match to TRBD1 covers 9 bases. Germline V CDR1 and CDR2: SGHKS, YYEKEE (reference sequence). This CDR3 has 14 residues. J was trimmed by 2 bases and V by 4 bases; bases with no gene match: 4. Here the CDR3 DNA reads TGTGCCAGCAGCGGGGGACAGGGTCCCTACGAGCAGTACGTC. Amino acids: CASSGGQGPYEQYV.